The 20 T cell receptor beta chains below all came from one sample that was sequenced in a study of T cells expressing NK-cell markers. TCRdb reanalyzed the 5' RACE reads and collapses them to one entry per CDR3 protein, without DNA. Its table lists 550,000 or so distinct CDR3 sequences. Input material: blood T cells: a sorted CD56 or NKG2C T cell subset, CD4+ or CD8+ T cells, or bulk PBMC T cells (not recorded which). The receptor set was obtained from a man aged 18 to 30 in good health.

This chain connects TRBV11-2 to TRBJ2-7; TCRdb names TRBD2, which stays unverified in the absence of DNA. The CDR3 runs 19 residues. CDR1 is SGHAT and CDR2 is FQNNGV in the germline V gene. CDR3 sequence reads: CASSLDRGTEPGLRYEQYF.

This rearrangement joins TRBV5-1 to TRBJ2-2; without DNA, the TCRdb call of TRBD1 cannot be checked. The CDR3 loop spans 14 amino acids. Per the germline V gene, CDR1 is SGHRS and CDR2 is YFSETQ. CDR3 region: CASRLTGIAGELFF.

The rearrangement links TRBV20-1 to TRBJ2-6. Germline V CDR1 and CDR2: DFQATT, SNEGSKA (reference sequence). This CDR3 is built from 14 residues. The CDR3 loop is CSASWSLGANVLTF.

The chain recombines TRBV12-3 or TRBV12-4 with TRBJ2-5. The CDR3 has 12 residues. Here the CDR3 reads CASSPRKETQYF.

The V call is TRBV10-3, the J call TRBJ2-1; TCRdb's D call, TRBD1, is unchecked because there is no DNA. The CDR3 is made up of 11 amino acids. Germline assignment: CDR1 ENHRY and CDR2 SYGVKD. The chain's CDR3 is CATALASEQFF.

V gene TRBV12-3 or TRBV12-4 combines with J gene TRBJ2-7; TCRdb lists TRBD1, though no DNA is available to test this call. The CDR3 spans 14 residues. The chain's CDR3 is CASGITGVTYEQYF.

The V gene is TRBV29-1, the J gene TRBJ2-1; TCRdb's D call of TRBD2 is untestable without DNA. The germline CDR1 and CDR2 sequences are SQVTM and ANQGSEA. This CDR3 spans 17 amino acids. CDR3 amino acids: CSAGGGLAGVSYNEQFF.

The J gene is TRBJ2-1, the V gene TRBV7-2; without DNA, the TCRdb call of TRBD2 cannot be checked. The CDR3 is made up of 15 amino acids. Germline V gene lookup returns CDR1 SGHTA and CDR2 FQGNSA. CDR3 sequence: CASSLEGTSGIEQFF.

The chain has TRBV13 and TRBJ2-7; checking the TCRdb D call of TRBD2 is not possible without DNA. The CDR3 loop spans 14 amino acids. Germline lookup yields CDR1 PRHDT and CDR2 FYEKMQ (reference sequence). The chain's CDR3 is CASSWGAGSREQYF.

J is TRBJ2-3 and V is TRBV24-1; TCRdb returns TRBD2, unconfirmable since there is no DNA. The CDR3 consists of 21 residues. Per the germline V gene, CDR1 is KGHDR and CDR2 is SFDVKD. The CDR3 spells CATSDSGGLAGGRGGTDTQYF.

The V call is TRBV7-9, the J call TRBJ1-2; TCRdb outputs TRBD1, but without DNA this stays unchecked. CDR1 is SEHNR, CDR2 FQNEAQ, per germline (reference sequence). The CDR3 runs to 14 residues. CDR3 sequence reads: CASSLAAPDYGYTF.

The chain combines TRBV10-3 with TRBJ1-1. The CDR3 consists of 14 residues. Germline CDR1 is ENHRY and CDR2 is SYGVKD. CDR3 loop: CATQDVAMNTEAFF.

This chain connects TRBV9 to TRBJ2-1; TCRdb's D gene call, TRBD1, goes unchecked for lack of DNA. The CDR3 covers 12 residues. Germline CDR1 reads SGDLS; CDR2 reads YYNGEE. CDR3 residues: CATTGPGNEQFF.

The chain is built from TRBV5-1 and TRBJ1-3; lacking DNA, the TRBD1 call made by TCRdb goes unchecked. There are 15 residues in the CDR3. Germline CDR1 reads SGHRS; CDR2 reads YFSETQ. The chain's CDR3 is CASSLVFDSGNTIYF.

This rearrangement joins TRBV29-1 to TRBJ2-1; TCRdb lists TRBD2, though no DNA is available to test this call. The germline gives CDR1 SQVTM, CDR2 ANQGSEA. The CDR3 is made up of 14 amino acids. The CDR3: CSVRGAGGWNEQFF.

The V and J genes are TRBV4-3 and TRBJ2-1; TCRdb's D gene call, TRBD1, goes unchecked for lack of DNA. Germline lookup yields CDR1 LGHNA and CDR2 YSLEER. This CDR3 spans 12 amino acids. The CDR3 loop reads CASSQRGFEQFF.

CDR3 in amino acids: CSVLHGLGGANVLTF. The rearrangement uses TRBV29-1 and TRBJ2-6; TCRdb's D gene call, TRBD2, goes unchecked for lack of DNA. This CDR3 contains 15 residues. Germline V gene data show CDR1 as SQVTM and CDR2 as ANQGSEA.

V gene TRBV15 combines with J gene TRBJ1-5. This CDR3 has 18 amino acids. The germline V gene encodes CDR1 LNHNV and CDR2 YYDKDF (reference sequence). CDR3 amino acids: CATSRVGGEGGSNQPQHF.

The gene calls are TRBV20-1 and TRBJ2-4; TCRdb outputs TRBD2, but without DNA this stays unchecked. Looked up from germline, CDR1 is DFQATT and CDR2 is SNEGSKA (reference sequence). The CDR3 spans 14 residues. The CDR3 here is CSARTSGRGNIQYF.

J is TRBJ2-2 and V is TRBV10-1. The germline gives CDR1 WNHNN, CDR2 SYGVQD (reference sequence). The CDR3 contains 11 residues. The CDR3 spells CAGRNTGELFF.